By share, the clone carrying this T cell receptor beta chain ranks as medium-sized. The target antigen is unknown. It was by 5'RACE with 10-nucleotide random UMIs that the cDNA was made. TCRdb recomputed calls from the 5' RACE reads with MiXCR, one row per CDR3 protein. The sample has 45,000 to 55,000 distinct CDR3 sequences; 10% are singletons. The V end was cut by 1 base, the J end by 7 bases, with 10 bases between. Germline V gene sequence: CDR1 LGHNA, CDR2 YNFKEQ. The CDR3 runs to 14 residues. Unsorted libraries were prepared from 2 million PBMCs held at -80 C. These data come from a study of neurological immune-mediated disorders. Study-wide results and caveats: None of the CDR3 amino acid sequences found in expanded clones was shared across subjects. This suggests that the TCR-beta repertoires were private in all groups.

The genes are TRBV4-2 and TRBJ1-4; no reliable D call. This TCR derives from a woman between 40 and 55 years old with HTLV-1-associated myelopathy (HAM/TSP). Source material: PBMCs. CDR3 amino acids: CASSQVSGTEKLFF. The CDR3, as DNA: TGTGCCAGCAGCCAAGTCTCAGGAACTGAAAAACTGTTTTTT.